The rows below give T cell receptor beta chains drawn from one sample of a study of T cell responses to AZD1222 COVID-19 vaccine. Some clones are missing from TCRdb's copy, which holds only in-frame ones; the method was immunoSEQ multiplex PCR. The sample has 110,000 or so clones; roughly 87% are singletons. Material: peripheral blood, obtained on day 0 of AZD1222 vaccination. The receptors here all came from an adult in good health. The CDR3 runs from the conserved cysteine through the conserved F or W. Fields, in order: D gene, clone size, J gene, V gene, CDR3 protein, CDR3 DNA. A D gene is named only where the DNA matches it firmly. Clone size is not always given. Where it is, it says once, few, many or a class for expanded clones.

>TRBD1|.|TRBJ1-5|TRBV27
CASSTSPGTASNQPQHF
TGTGCCAGCAGTACCTCTCCCGGGACAGCTAGCAATCAGCCCCAGCATTTT
>TRBD1|.|TRBJ1-5|TRBV5-1
CASSLRTGVNQPQHF
TGCGCCAGCAGCTTGAGGACAGGAGTCAATCAGCCCCAGCATTTT
>TRBD2|.|TRBJ2-3|TRBV7-3
CASSSVGSGLARDTQYF
TGTGCCAGCAGCTCGGTCGGGTCAGGACTAGCCAGAGATACGCAGTATTTT
>.|.|TRBJ2-2|TRBV4-3
CASSQDSGGELFF
TGCGCCAGCAGCCAAGATTCCGGGGGGGAGCTGTTTTTT
>.|.|TRBJ1-1|TRBV6-5
CASSEIVRLTEAFF
TGTGCCAGCAGCGAGATCGTCCGTCTCACTGAAGCTTTCTTT
>.|.|TRBJ1-3|TRBV13
CASSRGDGNTIYF
TGTGCCAGCAGCAGGGGGGATGGAAACACCATATATTTT
>TRBD1|.|TRBJ1-1|TRBV10-3
CAISGIGTGDTEAFF
TGTGCCATCAGTGGCATCGGGACAGGGGACACTGAAGCTTTCTTT
>TRBD1|few|TRBJ2-1|TRBV2
CASSERDRVSEQFF
TGTGCCAGCAGTGAACGGGACAGGGTCTCTGAGCAGTTCTTC
>TRBD1|once|TRBJ1-6|TRBV30
CAWSEPGQGGSPLHF
TGTGCCTGGAGTGAACCCGGACAGGGAGGGTCACCCCTCCACTTT
>TRBD2|.|TRBJ2-1|TRBV18
CASSPRLERGLGNEQFF
TGTGCCAGCTCACCACGTTTGGAGCGGGGTCTGGGGAATGAGCAGTTCTTC
>TRBD2|.|TRBJ2-3|TRBV7-2
CASSSTSHTDTQYF
TGTGCCAGCAGCTCGACTAGCCACACAGATACGCAGTATTTT